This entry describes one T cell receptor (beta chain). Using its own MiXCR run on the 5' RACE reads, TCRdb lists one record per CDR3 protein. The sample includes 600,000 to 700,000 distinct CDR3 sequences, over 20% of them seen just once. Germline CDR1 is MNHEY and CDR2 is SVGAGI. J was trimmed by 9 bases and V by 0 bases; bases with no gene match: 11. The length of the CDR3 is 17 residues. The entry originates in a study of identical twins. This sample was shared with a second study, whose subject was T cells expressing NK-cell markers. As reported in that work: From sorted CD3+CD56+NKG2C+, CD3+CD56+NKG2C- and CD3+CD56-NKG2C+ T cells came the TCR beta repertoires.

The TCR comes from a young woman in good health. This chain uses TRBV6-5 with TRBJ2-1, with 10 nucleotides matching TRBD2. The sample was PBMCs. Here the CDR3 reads CASSYSPSGRKSVEQFF. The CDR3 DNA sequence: TGTGCCAGCAGTTACTCGCCTAGCGGGAGAAAGTCGGTTGAGCAGTTCTTC.